The 3 T cell receptor beta chains below come from one sample, sequenced in a study of cytomegalovirus exposure and HLA in healthy donors. The PCR employed 60 Vbeta primers together with 13 Jbeta primers. Measured with immunoSEQ multiplex PCR; TCRdb has only the in-frame clones, and not every one. The sample records 90,000 to 130,000 clones, around 78% being singletons. Sequencing used PBMCs. These TCRs come from a woman under 40 in good health and CMV-seronegative.

V and J are TRBV7-2 and TRBJ2-5; D gene ambiguous. Germline V CDR1 and CDR2: SGHTA, FQGNSA. Deletions cut 0 bases from V and 2 bases from J, with 10 bases between. The length of the CDR3 is 15 residues. The CDR3 DNA reads as TGTGCCAGCAGCTTAGCGAACCAGGTACAAGAGACCCAGTACTTC. This codes for CASSLANQVQETQYF.

This clone was counted a single time. The V call is TRBV9, the J call TRBJ2-1; 9 positions agree with TRBD2. Germline lookup yields CDR1 SGDLS and CDR2 YYNGEE. CDR3 length equals 15 residues. V was pared by 2 bases and J by 9 bases, with 9 bases of the junction left unmatched. This chain's CDR3 is CASSVGRGGQSEQFF. CDR3 bases: TGTGCCAGCAGCGTTGGGCGGGGGGGCCAAAGTGAGCAGTTCTTC.

This sequence joins TRBV28 and TRBJ2-1; 7 positions agree with TRBD2. Germline CDR1 MDHEN, CDR2 SYDVKM. With V trimmed by 5 bases and J by 4 bases, 8 bases remained unmatched. The length of the CDR3 is 15 residues. CDR3 loop: CASSPRGRGYNEQFF. CDR3 nucleotide sequence: TGTGCCAGCAGTCCCCGCGGGAGAGGGTACAATGAGCAGTTCTTC.